This T cell receptor beta chain was identified during a study of multiple sclerosis patients with progressive multifocal leukoencephalopathy. Findings and caveats of the study: Lower normalized Shannon entropy suggested reduced TRB diversity in most PML patients. TRBV and TRBJ usage showed no common pattern when PML developed. It is unclear whether the findings reflect JC virus infection or general immunocompromise.

In regard to this clone: Its antigen is not identified.

V was cut by 0 bases and J by 6 bases, with 15 bases left in between. The CDR3 consists of 15 residues. From germline, CDR1 is LGHNA and CDR2 YSLEER. Time point meaning: time of PML onset. The T3 samples were drawn when PML began. Sequencing used immunoSEQ multiplex PCR; TCRdb keeps in-frame clones, though not all of them. Altogether over 25,000 clones are present, 87% being singletons, with the ten largest covering under 4%. The input for sequencing was PBMCs, taken from a patient treated with natalizumab. The rearrangement uses TRBV4-3 and TRBJ2-7, with D possibly being TRBD2 (7 bases). The sequence was obtained from a human donor with progressive multifocal leukoencephalopathy. Here the CDR3 DNA reads TGCGCCAGCAGCCAAGAGATCGGGGGGCGAGGCGAGCAGTACTTC. Translation gives CASSQEIGGRGEQYF.